This T cell receptor beta chain was captured by sequencing in a study of blood T cell repertoires in COVID-19. On the study more broadly: There were acute and convalescent COVID-19 samples, and they came from the United States, Italy and Spain. Sources were T cells, B-cell-depleted T cells, or PBMCs; the material itself was cDNA or gDNA.

Original processing methods: Cell counts per sample came from amplifying reference gene primers. The repertoire was sequenced with immunoSEQ multiplex PCR; TCRdb's copy has only in-frame clones and lacks some. V, J and clone size reflect that table, while D and trimming were determined from the DNA. The sample has around 270,000 clones; less than 90% are singletons. Sequencing was carried out using peripheral blood. The source of this sequence is a middle-aged woman who had recovered from COVID-19.

The CDR3 here is CASSFRGAREQYF. The CDR3 DNA is TGCGCCAGCAGCTTTCGGGGGGCGAGGGAGCAGTACTTC. The V call is TRBV5-1, the J call TRBJ2-7, with D perhaps matching TRBD2 (7 bases). Trimming pared 2 bases from V and 7 bases from J, leaving 13 bases between. In germline, CDR1 is SGHRS, CDR2 YFSETQ. This CDR3 has 13 amino acids.